The clone carrying this T cell receptor beta chain was recorded once. Its antigen is undetermined. Trimming cost V 0 bases and J 1 base; bases outside gene matches: 3. The CDR3 runs 15 residues. The germline CDR1 and CDR2 sequences are GTSNPN and SVGIG (reference sequence). This sample is drawn from a study of T cell responses to AZD1222 COVID-19 vaccine. Study outcomes and limitations: The number of AZD1222 recipients seropositive at baseline was only 6 or 7.

Data came from immunoSEQ multiplex PCR; TCRdb stores just in-frame clones and leaves some out. The repertoire has about 120,000 clones, more than 70% of them found once; the top ten carry 8% to 13%. Source: peripheral blood, taken on day 0 of AZD1222 vaccination. The chain joins TRBV30 to TRBJ1-2, with 9 positions matching TRBD1. The sequence derives from an adult in good health. CDR3 sequence (DNA): TGTGCCTGGAGTGTAGGGGACAGGGTTAACTATGGCTACACCTTC. Amino acid sequence: CAWSVGDRVNYGYTF.